This T cell receptor (beta chain) came from a study of human T cells and chemical hapten exposure. This clonotype was found a few times. Described time point: patch test 1, 2 weeks after DPC sensitization. Treatment: therapeutic diphenylcyclopropenone sensitization with weekly scalp DPC. Losses at the gene ends were 6 bases for V and 0 bases for J; bases not matched to a gene: 7. This CDR3 contains 15 residues. The V gene's germline CDR1 is SGHTA and CDR2 FQGNSA. TCRdb passed the RACE reads through MiXCR, listing each CDR3 protein once. This table has about 120,000 distinct CDR3 sequences, roughly 13% appearing once.

This clonotype was sampled from a man younger than 30 with alopecia areata. Some clones in this sample may be carry-over from other donors' samples. The V gene is TRBV7-2, the J gene TRBJ1-1; 7 bases are shared with TRBD1. The sample was whole blood, taken in connection with sensitization to the hapten diphenylcyclopropenone (DPC). For the CDR3, the DNA is TGTGCCAGCAGTCGGACAGGATTCATGAACACTGAAGCTTTCTTT. The encoded protein is CASSRTGFMNTEAFF.